In its sample, the clone carrying this T cell receptor (beta chain) was seen a few times. This record belongs to a study of early T cells in non-severe SARS-CoV-2 infection. Germline V gives CDR1 SGHAT, CDR2 FQNNGV. V was shortened by 5 bases and J by 10 bases, with 11 bases between the two germline ends. The CDR3 contains 12 residues. Individual cDNA molecules each received unique molecular identifiers attached to them. TCRdb re-called the 5' RACE reads through MiXCR, storing one row per CDR3 protein. The sample lists 84,000 or so distinct CDR3 sequences; 9% to 13% were seen once. The sequencing input was whole blood. The TCR originated in an adult who was a healthcare worker with PCR-confirmed SARS-CoV-2 infection or an uninfected control (not recorded which). This chain joins TRBV11-2 and TRBJ2-2; D call uncertain. The CDR3, as DNA: TGTGCCAGCAGCCCACGCAACCCGGAGCTGTTTTTT. This translates into CASSPRNPELFF.